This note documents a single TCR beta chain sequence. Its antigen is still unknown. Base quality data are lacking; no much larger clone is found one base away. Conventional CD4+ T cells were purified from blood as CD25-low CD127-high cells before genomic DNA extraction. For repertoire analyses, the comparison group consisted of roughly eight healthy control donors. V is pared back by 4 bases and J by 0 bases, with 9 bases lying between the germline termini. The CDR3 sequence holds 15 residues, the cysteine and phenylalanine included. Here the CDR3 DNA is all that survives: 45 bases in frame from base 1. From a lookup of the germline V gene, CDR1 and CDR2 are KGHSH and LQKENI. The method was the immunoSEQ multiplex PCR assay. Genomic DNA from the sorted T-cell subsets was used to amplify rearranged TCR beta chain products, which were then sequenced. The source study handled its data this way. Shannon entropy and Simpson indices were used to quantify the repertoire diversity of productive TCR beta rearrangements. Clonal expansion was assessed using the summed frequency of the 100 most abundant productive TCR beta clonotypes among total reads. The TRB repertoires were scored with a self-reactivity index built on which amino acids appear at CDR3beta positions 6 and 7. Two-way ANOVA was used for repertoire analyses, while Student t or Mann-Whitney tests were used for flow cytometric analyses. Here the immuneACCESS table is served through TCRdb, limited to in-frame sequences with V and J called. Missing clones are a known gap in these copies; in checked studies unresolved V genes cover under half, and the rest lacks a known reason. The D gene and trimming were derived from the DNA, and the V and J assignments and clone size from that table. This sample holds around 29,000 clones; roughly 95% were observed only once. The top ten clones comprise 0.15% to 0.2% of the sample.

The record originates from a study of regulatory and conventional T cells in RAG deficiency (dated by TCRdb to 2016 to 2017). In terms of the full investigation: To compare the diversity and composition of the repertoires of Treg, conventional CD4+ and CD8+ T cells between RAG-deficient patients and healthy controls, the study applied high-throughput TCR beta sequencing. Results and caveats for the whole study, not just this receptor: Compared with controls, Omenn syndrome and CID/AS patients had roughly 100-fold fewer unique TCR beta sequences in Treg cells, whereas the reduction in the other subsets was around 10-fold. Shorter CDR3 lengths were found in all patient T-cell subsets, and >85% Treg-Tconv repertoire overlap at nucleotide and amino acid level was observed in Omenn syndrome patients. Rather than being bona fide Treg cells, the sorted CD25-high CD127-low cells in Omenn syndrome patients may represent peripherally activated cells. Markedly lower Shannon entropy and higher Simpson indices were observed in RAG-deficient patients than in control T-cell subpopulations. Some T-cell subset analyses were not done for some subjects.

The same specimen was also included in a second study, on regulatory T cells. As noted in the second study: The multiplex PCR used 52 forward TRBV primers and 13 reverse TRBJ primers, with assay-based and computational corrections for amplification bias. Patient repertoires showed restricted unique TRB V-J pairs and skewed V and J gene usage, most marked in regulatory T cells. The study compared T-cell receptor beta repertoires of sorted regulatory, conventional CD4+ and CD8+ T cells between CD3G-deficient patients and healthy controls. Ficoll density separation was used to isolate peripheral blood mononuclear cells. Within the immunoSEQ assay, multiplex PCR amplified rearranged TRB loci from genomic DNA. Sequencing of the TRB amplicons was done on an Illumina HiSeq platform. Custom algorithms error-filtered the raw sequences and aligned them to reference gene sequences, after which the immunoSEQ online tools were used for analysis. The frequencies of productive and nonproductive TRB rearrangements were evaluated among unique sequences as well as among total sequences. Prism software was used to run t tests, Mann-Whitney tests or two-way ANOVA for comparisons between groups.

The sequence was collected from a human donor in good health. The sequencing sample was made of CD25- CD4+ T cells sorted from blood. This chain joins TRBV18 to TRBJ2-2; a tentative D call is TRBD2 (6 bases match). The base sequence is TGTGCCAGCTCACGGGCGGGGACGAACACCGGGGAGCTGTTTTTT. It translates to CASSRAGTNTGELFF.